The 7 T cell receptor beta chains reported below all come from one sample, sequenced in a study of PD-L1 blockade in urothelial cancer. The time point here: peripheral blood 6 weeks after treatment start. Sequencing used immunoSEQ multiplex PCR; TCRdb keeps in-frame clones, though not all of them. This sample has 35,000 to 45,000 clones; more than 80% occur once, and the top ten carry approximately 7.5%. Sequencing used PBMCs, obtained around atezolizumab (anti-PD-L1) treatment. All receptors derive from a man in his 70s with urothelial cancer.

With respect to this clone: This sample also contains other DNA sequences that code for the same CDR3. This sequence joins TRBV19 and TRBJ1-5; D is ambiguous. Germline lookup yields CDR1 LNHDA and CDR2 SQIVND (reference sequence). This CDR3 spans 14 amino acids. The ends were cut back, 3 bases at V and 1 base at J, with 7 bases in the middle. The CDR3 DNA is TGTGCCAGTAGTATGACGGGGAGCAATCAGCCCCAGCATTTT. Its protein product is CASSMTGSNQPQHF.

The chain couples TRBV6-5 to TRBJ1-2; 7 nucleotides align to TRBD1. The length of the CDR3 is 12 residues. V shed 7 bases and J 8 bases; nucleotides not matched to a gene: 7. Per germline, CDR1 MNHEY and CDR2 SVGAGI. The CDR3 sequence is CASKRRGYGYTF. The CDR3 DNA is TGTGCCAGCAAACGCAGGGGGTACGGCTACACCTTC.

The CDR3 sequence: CSVAGTFNNEQFF. The CDR3 DNA reads as TGCAGCGTTGCTGGGACATTCAACAATGAGCAGTTCTTC. This chain joins TRBV29-1 and TRBJ2-1; D is perhaps TRBD1 (6 bases). The germline V gene has CDR1 SQVTM and CDR2 ANQGSEA. Trimming stripped 4 bases from V and 5 bases from J, with 12 bases between. There are 13 residues in the CDR3.

This rearrangement joins TRBV5-1 to TRBJ2-2; D perhaps matches TRBD2 (5 bases). The V and J ends lost 0 bases and 4 bases respectively, with 10 bases between them. Per germline, CDR1 SGHRS and CDR2 YFSETQ. There are 15 residues in the CDR3. The CDR3 protein is CASSLAAGGTGELFF. The CDR3 DNA reads TGCGCCAGCAGCTTGGCCGCAGGAGGCACCGGGGAGCTGTTTTTT.

V and J are TRBV19 and TRBJ1-5; 11 nucleotides match TRBD1. CDR3 length equals 15 residues. Trimming removed 1 base from V and 11 bases from J; junction bases left unmatched: 7. Germline CDR1 reads LNHDA; CDR2 reads SQIVND (reference sequence). This chain's CDR3 is CASSIGGQGGLAQHF. CDR3 coding DNA: TGTGCCAGTAGTATAGGGGGACAGGGGGGTTTGGCCCAGCATTTT.

The genes are TRBV2 and TRBJ1-1, with 7 bases identical to TRBD1. Germline V gene lookup returns CDR1 SNHLY and CDR2 FYNNEI. This CDR3 comprises 15 residues. The V segment lost 6 bases and the J segment 1 base; nucleotides outside the gene matches: 8. The CDR3 DNA is TGTGCCAGCAGATCTATGGGGACAGCGAACACTGAAGCTTTCTTT. It specifies CASRSMGTANTEAFF.

V is TRBV7-8 and J is TRBJ2-1; TRBD2 aligns across 7 bases. CDR3 length equals 13 residues. The trim removed 5 bases at V and 14 bases at J, leaving 12 bases unmatched. Looked up from germline, CDR1 is SGHVS and CDR2 is FQNEAQ. The CDR3: CASSNLGSGIKFF. The CDR3 nucleotides read TGTGCCAGCAGCAACCTTGGGAGCGGGATAAAGTTCTTC.